The 5 T cell receptor beta chains reported below all come from one sample, sequenced in a study of T cell responses to AZD1222 COVID-19 vaccine. The protocol was immunoSEQ multiplex PCR, while the TCRdb copy is restricted to in-frame clones and leaves out a portion. The sample has roughly 120,000 clones, around 90% seen once; the top ten hold approximately 5.9%. The sequencing used peripheral blood, collected on day 0 of AZD1222 vaccination. The receptors were gathered from an adult in good health.

The chain recombines TRBV9 with TRBJ2-1; 10 bases are a match to TRBD2. V was pared by 4 bases and J by 9 bases, with 4 bases of the junction left unmatched. This CDR3 region has 13 residues. CDR1 and CDR2 from the germline V gene are SGDLS and YYNGEE. The CDR3: CASSPGLAAEQFF. CDR3 sequence (DNA): TGTGCCAGCAGCCCAGGACTAGCGGCTGAGCAGTTCTTC.

The rearrangement uses TRBV5-1 and TRBJ1-4; 9 nucleotides line up with TRBD1. Germline V gives CDR1 SGHRS, CDR2 YFSETQ. Unmatched junction bases numbered 7, after V lost 4 bases and J lost 3 bases. The CDR3 is 16 amino acids. The CDR3 sequence: CASSGQGRLSNEKLFF. The CDR3 DNA follows: TGCGCCAGCAGCGGACAGGGGAGGTTATCTAATGAAAAACTGTTTTTT.

The V gene is TRBV29-1, the J gene TRBJ1-3; possibly TRBD1 for D (6 bases). The CDR3 runs 14 residues. The V and J ends lost 0 bases and 0 bases respectively, with 6 bases between them. Germline CDR1 SQVTM, CDR2 ANQGSEA. This CDR3 reads CSVEEGASGNTIYF. In DNA, the CDR3 is TGCAGCGTTGAAGAGGGGGCCTCTGGAAACACCATATATTTT. The full variable domain, in which reference TRBV29-1 and TRBJ1-3 provide the parts outside the CDR3, is SAVISQKPSRDICQRGTSLTIQCQVDSQVTMMFWYRQQPGQSLTLIATANQGSEATYESGFVIDKFPISRPNLTFSTLTVSNMSPEDSSIYLCSVEEGASGNTIYFGEGSWLTVV.

The chain couples TRBV4-1 to TRBJ1-3, with a tentative D call TRBD1 (5 bases). Germline lookup yields CDR1 MGHRA and CDR2 YSYEKL. V was shortened by 3 bases and J by 3 bases, with 12 bases between the two germline ends. CDR3 length: 15 residues. CDR3 DNA: TGCGCCAGCAGCCATCCGGGACGGCTTGGAAACACCATATATTTT. Translation gives CASSHPGRLGNTIYF.

This rearrangement joins TRBV6-4 to TRBJ1-6; 7 bases agree with TRBD1. CDR3 size: 14 residues. J was trimmed by 6 bases and V by 3 bases; bases with no gene match: 2. Germline assignment: CDR1 MRHNA and CDR2 SNTAGT. The CDR3 is CASSEGQVNSPLHF. DNA of the CDR3: TGTGCCAGCAGTGAAGGACAGGTTAATTCACCCCTCCACTTT.